The 5 T cell receptor beta chains given below trace back to one sample, sequenced in a study of T cells in Graves' hyperthyroidism and ophthalmopathy. TCR beta CDR3 regions were amplified from RNA. The TCR CDR3 was amplified in a first-round RT-PCR using the HTBI primer set. In TCRdb, the multiplex PCR reads were re-called with MiXCR into one record per CDR3 protein. The profile shows around 560,000 distinct CDR3 sequences, roughly 17% of them singletons. The sequencing sample was made of blood. These receptors originate from a woman under 30 with Graves' hyperthyroidism.

This chain joins TRBV19 and TRBJ1-4; D is possibly TRBD1 (5 bases). Germline V CDR1 and CDR2: LNHDA, SQIVND (reference sequence). Trimming took 3 bases from V and 5 from J, leaving 13 bases between them. The CDR3 has 15 residues. CDR3 protein: CASSMGDSQNEKLFF. The CDR3 DNA is TGTGCCAGTAGTATGGGAGACAGCCAGAATGAAAAACTGTTTTTT.

This clonotype was observed many times. The chain links TRBV28 to TRBJ2-7, with D possibly TRBD1 on 5 matching bases. V lost 7 bases to trimming and J lost 3 bases, with 16 bases between them. The CDR3 totals 14 residues. Looked up from germline, CDR1 is MDHEN and CDR2 is SYDVKM. The CDR3 coding sequence is TGTGCCAGCACCCCCCCTGGGGCCTACTACGAGCAGTACTTC. Amino acid sequence: CASTPPGAYYEQYF.

A note on this clonotype: Germline is not matched at one junction end, which may reflect a read error. The V and J genes are TRBV2 and TRBJ1-6; 11 positions agree with TRBD1. This CDR3 contains 15 residues. Per the germline V gene, CDR1 is SNHLY and CDR2 is FYNNEI. The CDR3 spells CASSPRTGGGSPPHF. The CDR3 nucleotides read TGTGCCAGCAGCCCGAGGACAGGGGGCGGTTCACCCCCCCACTTT. Full variable domain (outside the CDR3, taken from reference TRBV2 and TRBJ1-6): EPEVTQTPSHQVTQMGQEVILRCVPISNHLYFYWYRQILGQKVEFLVSFYNNEISEKSEIFDDQFSVERPDGSNFTLKIRSTKLEDSAMYFCASSPRTGGGSPPHFGNGTRLTVT.

This clonotype has ten or more counts. The CDR3 nucleotides are TGTGCCAGCGGTGAGGGTATAGGGCAGCCCCAGCATTTT. Protein sequence: CASGEGIGQPQHF. The chain recombines TRBV12-3 or TRBV12-4 with TRBJ1-5, with no clear D. This CDR3 has 13 amino acids. Deletions cut 8 bases from V and 7 bases from J, with 15 bases between.

This clonotype was found a few times. This chain connects TRBV18 to TRBJ2-1; 11 nucleotides line up with TRBD2. Germline-derived CDR1 and CDR2 are KGHSH and LQKENI. This CDR3 has 17 amino acids. The junction had 4 bases not matched to a gene; V was cut back by 3 bases and J by 0 bases. CDR3 in DNA: TGTGCCAGCTCACCCCTCACTAGCGGGAGCTCCTACAATGAGCAGTTCTTC. This sequence encodes CASSPLTSGSSYNEQFF.